This section outlines one T cell receptor (beta chain) sequence together with its context. Repertoires were generated with immunoSEQ multiplex PCR, while TCRdb's copy carries only in-frame clones and drops some. This table holds 1,400,000 or so clones, approximately 98.5% found once. This entry belongs to a study of shared clonotypes between healthy human individuals. The V gene lost 0 bases and the J gene lost 3 bases, with 12 bases spanning the gap. This CDR3 has 15 amino acids. CDR1 is LGHNA, CDR2 YSLEER, per germline. The clonotype comes from a young man in good health. The chain links TRBV4-3 to TRBJ2-7, with no clear D. Sample: naive CD4+ T cells sorted from blood. Subset in this sample: CD45RA+ positively selected. CDR3 nucleotides: TGCGCCAGCAGCCAAGATTTAAGAAGAGACTACGAGCAGTACTTC. It specifies CASSQDLRRDYEQYF.